This T cell receptor beta chain was identified during a study of blood T cells in healthy people across ages. Study-wide context: Using template switching, researchers captured about one barcoded beta molecule for each two T cells. Study-level results: Those diversity estimates obtained from one million T cells were thought to be underestimates.

The V gene's germline CDR1 is MGHDK and CDR2 SYGVNS. The CDR3 is 15 residues long. With V trimmed by 1 base and J by 9 bases, 9 bases remained unmatched. The authors ran a second PCR of about 6 to 12 cycles using a sample-barcoded 5' primer and a J-beta primer mix. Every sample returned 2.5 million or more CDR3-containing paired-end reads. TCRdb reprocessed the 5' RACE reads via MiXCR and lists one record per CDR3 protein. The sample has roughly 640,000 distinct CDR3 sequences; approximately 30% are singletons. This clonotype was counted ten times or more. Its target is not known. In terms of origin and age, donors were healthy Caucasian individuals from Russia aged roughly 6 to 95.

V gene TRBV25-1 combines with J gene TRBJ2-1; 7 bases line up with TRBD1. The clonotype was recovered from an elderly woman in good health. Sequencing was performed on blood. In DNA form, the CDR3 reads TGTGCCAGCAGTGAATTTACAGGGGTGGGGAGTGAGCAGTTCTTC. Residues: CASSEFTGVGSEQFF.